This TCR beta chain was sequenced for a study of identical twins. Germline loops: CDR1 SGDLS, CDR2 YYNGEE. The J segment lost 13 bases and the V segment lost 0 bases, leaving 18 bases of the junction unmatched. The CDR3 contains 18 residues. TCRdb redid the calling of the 5' RACE reads with MiXCR, one entry per CDR3 protein. The sample contains 450,000 to 600,000 distinct CDR3 sequences, about a fifth of which appear only once. The data were also submitted as part of a second study, on yellow fever vaccine responses in identical twins.

This TCR was recovered from a young woman in good health. The chain couples TRBV9 to TRBJ2-1; 11 bases agree with TRBD2. The specimen sequenced was CD4+ T cells sorted from blood. The CDR3 sequence is CASSVGLAGPVDAPEQFF. For the CDR3, the DNA is TGTGCCAGCAGCGTAGGACTAGCGGGACCGGTGGACGCCCCAGAACAGTTCTTC.